The 20 T cell receptor beta chains listed next were all sequenced from one sample in a study of blood T cell repertoires in COVID-19. Only in-frame clones appear in the TCRdb table, and some are missing; sequencing was by immunoSEQ multiplex PCR. This table holds 250,000 to 350,000 clones, 87% found once. Sample: PBMCs or T cells enriched from blood (not recorded which). The receptors were gathered from a woman aged 30 to 39 who had recovered from COVID-19.

The chain carries TRBV9 and TRBJ2-3; 16 nucleotides match TRBD2. CDR1 is SGDLS, CDR2 YYNGEE, per germline. J lost 6 bases, V lost 0 bases, and 7 bases had no gene match. This CDR3 comprises 18 residues. The CDR3 DNA is TGTGCCAGCAGCGTAGCCACCGGGACTAGCGGGGGGGCGGATACGCAGTATTTT. Translating it yields CASSVATGTSGGADTQYF.

V and J are TRBV30 and TRBJ1-3, with 11 bases matching TRBD1. In germline, CDR1 is GTSNPN, CDR2 SVGIG (reference sequence). The CDR3 consists of 15 residues. V gave up 0 bases and J gave up 8 bases; unmatched junction bases: 6. The CDR3 sequence is CAWSVRTGGMDTIYF. CDR3 sequence (DNA): TGTGCCTGGAGTGTGAGGACAGGGGGCATGGACACCATATATTTT.

The rearrangement joins TRBV5-1 to TRBJ2-2; tentatively, D is TRBD2 (6 bases). The CDR3 is 16 amino acids. The V end was cut by 3 bases, the J end by 3 bases, with 15 bases between. Germline CDR1 reads SGHRS; CDR2 reads YFSETQ. The CDR3 loop is CASSWTSGEYTGELFF. The CDR3 bases are TGCGCCAGCAGCTGGACTTCGGGGGAATACACCGGGGAGCTGTTTTTT.

This clone is a singleton in its sample. V and J are TRBV27 and TRBJ1-1; D is undetermined. This CDR3 region has 14 residues. Trimming left V 8 bases short and J 4 bases short, with 17 bases between. Germline V gives CDR1 MNHEY, CDR2 SMNVEV (reference sequence). Written as DNA, the CDR3 is TGTGCCAGCCGCAGTTTCAACCGGGGCACTGAAGCTTTCTTT. It is translated as CASRSFNRGTEAFF.

The chain links TRBV4-1 to TRBJ2-7; D might be TRBD1 (6 bases). The CDR3 consists of 15 residues. The ends were cut back, 3 bases at V and 3 bases at J, with 15 bases in the middle. CDR1 and CDR2 (germline): MGHRA, YSYEKL. CDR3 region: CASSQQGTPDYEQYF. The CDR3 DNA sequence: TGCGCCAGCAGCCAGCAGGGGACGCCTGACTACGAGCAGTACTTC.

With regard to this clone: Other DNA variants within this sample encode the same CDR3. This chain joins TRBV5-1 and TRBJ1-5, with TRBD1 as a possible D gene (5 bases). The germline V and J ends were trimmed by 0 bases and 4 bases, with 11 bases remaining between them. CDR1 and CDR2 (germline): SGHRS, YFSETQ. This CDR3 contains 15 residues. The CDR3 region is CASSLEGRENQPQHF. DNA for the CDR3: TGCGCCAGCAGCTTGGAGGGGCGCGAAAATCAGCCCCAGCATTTT. Based on the CDR3 plus reference TRBV5-1 and TRBJ1-5, the full variable domain is KAGVTQTPRYLIKTRGQQVTLSCSPISGHRSVSWYQQTPGQGLQFLFEYFSETQRNKGNFPGRFSGRQFSNSRSEMNVSTLELGDSALYLCASSLEGRENQPQHFGDGTRLSIL.

This clone was seen just once. The gene calls are TRBV6-2 or TRBV6-3 and TRBJ1-2; 7 bases align to TRBD1. Germline V lookup: CDR1 MNHEY, CDR2 SVGEGT. This CDR3 spans 16 amino acids. V lost 0 bases, J lost 4 bases, and 8 bases stayed unmatched. This CDR3 is CASSYSLGQRPYGYTF. CDR3 nucleotide sequence: TGTGCCAGCAGTTACTCCCTGGGACAGCGACCCTATGGCTACACCTTC.

V gene TRBV2 combines with J gene TRBJ1-4, with a tentative D call TRBD1 (5 bases). Per germline, CDR1 SNHLY and CDR2 FYNNEI. The V end lost 6 bases, the J end lost 1 base, and 9 bases lay between the germline ends. The CDR3 totals 14 residues. The chain's CDR3 is CASSVQETNEKLFF. The CDR3 bases are TGTGCCAGCAGCGTACAGGAAACTAATGAAAAACTGTTTTTT.

The table lists this clone with a few counts. The chain has TRBV6-4 and TRBJ1-5, with D possibly TRBD1 on 6 matching bases. CDR1 MRHNA and CDR2 SNTAGT come from the germline V gene. The CDR3 runs 15 residues. V lost 5 bases and J 7 bases, leaving 18 bases between the germline ends. CDR3 nucleotide sequence: TGTGCCAGCAGTATCAGACCGGGACACCCCCAGCCCCAGCATTTT. The encoded protein is CASSIRPGHPQPQHF.

This clone came up once. The rearrangement links TRBV5-1 to TRBJ2-2; weak D call: TRBD2 (5 bases). Germline V gives CDR1 SGHRS, CDR2 YFSETQ. This CDR3 contains 15 residues. V was shortened by 0 bases and J by 3 bases, with 9 bases between the two germline ends. The CDR3 loop is CASSLAQRYTGELFF. The CDR3 DNA is TGCGCCAGCAGCTTGGCCCAGCGGTACACCGGGGAGCTGTTTTTT.

There are many counts of this clone. V gene TRBV3-1 (or the pseudogene TRBV3-2) combines with J gene TRBJ1-6; 9 nucleotides align to TRBD1. The CDR3 loop spans 14 amino acids. Germline values: CDR1 LGHDT, CDR2 YNNKEL (reference sequence). The J segment lost 9 bases and the V segment lost 2 bases, leaving 2 bases of the junction unmatched. CDR3 sequence (DNA): TGTGCCAGCAGCCAATGGGACAGGGTTTCACCCCTCCACTTT. Protein product: CASSQWDRVSPLHF.

The chain carries TRBV6-5 and TRBJ2-5, with a tentative D call TRBD2 (6 bases). The CDR3 is 13 residues long. Per germline, CDR1 MNHEY and CDR2 SVGAGI. Between the trimmed V and J ends, which lost 7 bases and 4 bases, there was a span of 13 bases. This CDR3 reads CASTRPGGETQYF. The CDR3 DNA reads TGTGCCAGCACCCGGCCCGGGGGAGAGACCCAGTACTTC.

The genes are TRBV27 and TRBJ1-2, with 8 bases identical to TRBD1. Germline V gene sequence: CDR1 MNHEY, CDR2 SMNVEV (reference sequence). This CDR3 has 15 residues. The V segment lost 0 bases and the J segment 5 bases; nucleotides outside the gene matches: 5. The CDR3 DNA reads as TGTGCCAGCAGTTTATCCTACAGGGGGTTATATGGCTACACCTTC. Encoded protein: CASSLSYRGLYGYTF.

The chain couples TRBV5-6 to TRBJ2-7; 9 positions agree with TRBD1. The ends lost 3 bases at V and 2 bases at J; junction bases unmatched: 3. Looked up from germline, CDR1 is SGHDT and CDR2 is YYEEEE. This CDR3 contains 14 residues. CDR3 amino acids: CASSWTGDPYEQYF. CDR3 bases: TGTGCCAGCAGCTGGACAGGGGACCCCTACGAGCAGTACTTC.

This sequence joins TRBV19 and TRBJ2-7; weak D call: TRBD1 (6 bases). The CDR3 consists of 14 residues. Per germline, CDR1 LNHDA and CDR2 SQIVND (reference sequence). The V and J ends lost 4 bases and 5 bases respectively, with 15 bases between them. The CDR3 sequence is CASSTQGWGDEQYF. The CDR3 DNA reads as TGTGCCAGTAGTACCCAGGGGTGGGGCGACGAGCAGTACTTC.

This chain uses TRBV3-1 (or the pseudogene TRBV3-2) with TRBJ2-7, with TRBD1 identical over 8 bases. V dropped 0 bases and J dropped 6; count of bases not matched to a gene: 7. The CDR3 is made up of 15 amino acids. Germline CDR1 is LGHDT and CDR2 is YNNKEL (reference sequence). CDR3 in amino acids: CASSQEGTGVVEQYF. The CDR3 nucleotides read TGTGCCAGCAGCCAAGAAGGGACAGGCGTCGTCGAGCAGTACTTC.

J is TRBJ2-3 and V is TRBV7-6, with 10 nucleotides matching TRBD2. Looked up from germline, CDR1 is SGHVS and CDR2 is FNYEAQ. This CDR3 comprises 17 residues. J lost 4 bases, V lost 5 bases, and 12 bases had no gene match. In DNA form, the CDR3 reads TGTGCCAGCAGCGCAGTCCCAAGCGGGGGGGCCTCAGATACGCAGTATTTT. The encoded protein is CASSAVPSGGASDTQYF.

The table lists this clone with a count of one. This rearrangement joins TRBV12-5 to TRBJ1-1; the D gene is possibly TRBD1 (6 bases). V gave up 3 bases and J gave up 2 bases, with 13 bases separating them. There are 15 residues in the CDR3. Per the germline V gene, CDR1 is LGHNT and CDR2 is FRNRAP. The CDR3 protein is CASGLAGALNTEAFF. The CDR3 DNA follows: TGTGCTAGTGGTTTAGCGGGGGCTCTCAACACTGAAGCTTTCTTT.

The rearrangement uses TRBV19 and TRBJ1-1, with D possibly TRBD1 on 6 matching bases. V shed 3 bases and J shed 0 bases, with 11 bases lying between them. The CDR3 spans 15 residues. Germline V gene sequence: CDR1 LNHDA, CDR2 SQIVND (reference sequence). The CDR3 here is CASSIGGLVNTEAFF. The CDR3 DNA reads as TGTGCCAGTAGTATTGGGGGCTTAGTGAACACTGAAGCTTTCTTT. The entire variable domain, with the rest obtained from reference TRBV19 and TRBJ1-1, is as follows: DGGITQSPKYLFRKEGQNVTLSCEQNLNHDAMYWYRQDPGQGLRLIYYSQIVNDFQKGDIAEGYSVSREKKESFPLTVTSAQKNPTAFYLCASSIGGLVNTEAFFGQGTRLTVV.

The chain employs TRBV6-5 and TRBJ2-7; TRBD1 agrees at 10 bases. Germline CDR1 and CDR2: MNHEY and SVGAGI. The CDR3 is 14 residues long. V dropped 7 bases and J dropped 2; count of bases not matched to a gene: 5. CDR3 in amino acids: CASTPGQGTYEQYF. The CDR3 DNA reads as TGTGCCAGCACCCCGGGACAGGGGACCTACGAGCAGTACTTC.